The rows below give T cell receptor beta chains drawn from one sample of a study of blood T cell repertoires in COVID-19. The method was immunoSEQ multiplex PCR; TCRdb's version includes in-frame clones alone and lacks a portion of them. The table lists approximately 76,000 clones, about 86% of them singletons, with more than 15% in the top ten. The specimen was peripheral blood. All receptors derive from an older man in a cohort sampled during active COVID-19. The CDR3 runs from the conserved cysteine through the conserved F or W. The D gene is left open where the match is weak. The listing skips clone size in some rows; elsewhere it reads once, few, many or a size class.

>-|TRBV12-3/TRBV12-4|TRBD1|TRBJ1-2
TGTGCCAGCAGTTTGGGACAGGGCTACACCTTC
CASSLGQGYTF
>-|TRBV5-1|-|TRBJ1-1
TGCGCCAGCAGCGGGGAGGGCGGGGTGACGAACACTGAAGCTTTCTTT
CASSGEGGVTNTEAFF
>-|TRBV2|TRBD1|TRBJ1-3
TGTGCCAGCAGCTACCAGGGGGCCGACTCTGGAAACACCATATATTTT
CASSYQGADSGNTIYF
>-|TRBV5-4|TRBD1|TRBJ1-5
TGTGCCAGCAGCAGGGACAGGGGGGAAGGTTCGCCCCAGCATTTT
CASSRDRGEGSPQHF
>-|TRBV5-6|TRBD1|TRBJ1-2
TGTGCCAGCAAACCGGGGGACAGCCCAGCCTATGGCTACACCTTC
CASKPGDSPAYGYTF
>-|TRBV6-5|-|TRBJ2-2
TGTGCCAGCAGTTACTCGAGGTCGGGGGGCTCCGGGGAGCTGTTTTTT
CASSYSRSGGSGELFF
>-|TRBV7-7|TRBD2|TRBJ2-3
TGTGCCAGCAGCCCCGTACTAGCGACAGATACGCAGTATTTT
CASSPVLATDTQYF
>-|TRBV5-1|-|TRBJ2-3
TGCGCCAGCAGCTTGTTGACAGACACAGATACGCAGTATTTT
CASSLLTDTDTQYF
>-|TRBV6-6|TRBD2|TRBJ2-2
TGTGCCAGCAGTAGGGGACTAGCCACCGGGGAGCTGTTTTTT
CASSRGLATGELFF
>-|TRBV11-2|TRBD2|TRBJ2-5
TGTGCCAGCAGCTTGAAAGGACTAGCATCATCAGAGACCCAGTACTTC
CASSLKGLASSETQYF
>once|TRBV27|-|TRBJ2-5
TGTGCCAGCAGTCCAACCTCTCGTGGAGGCGAGACCCAGTACTTC
CASSPTSRGGETQYF
>once|TRBV10-3|TRBD1|TRBJ1-6
TGTGCCATCAGTAGGACACAGGGGGGCAATTCACCCCTCCACTTT
CAISRTQGGNSPLHF
>-|TRBV18|-|TRBJ1-1
TGTGCCAGCTCACAGGGGCCGGACGCTGAAGCTTTCTTT
CASSQGPDAEAFF
>-|TRBV24-1|-|TRBJ2-1
TGTGCCACCAGTGATTTGCGGGGTGTAAATGAGCAGTTCTTC
CATSDLRGVNEQFF
>once|TRBV2|-|TRBJ2-1
TGTGCCAGCACCAGACAGAAAATCGGAAATGAGCAGTTCTTC
CASTRQKIGNEQFF
>few|TRBV3-1/TRBV3-2|-|TRBJ2-3
TGTGCCAGCAGCCCAAACCTAGCAGCTACGCAGTATTTT
CASSPNLAATQYF
>-|TRBV6-6|-|TRBJ2-1
TGTGCCACCTCTACCGGCTCCTACAATGAGCAGTTCTTC
CATSTGSYNEQFF
>-|TRBV12-5|-|TRBJ1-2
TGTGCTAGTGGGCCTAGCGGACTGAACTATGGCTACACCTTC
CASGPSGLNYGYTF
>-|TRBV5-1|TRBD1|TRBJ1-1
TGCGCCAGTTCCCCGACAGGGGAGGTTTGGAACACTGAAGCTTTCTTT
CASSPTGEVWNTEAFF
>-|TRBV5-6|TRBD1|TRBJ2-3
TGTGCCAGCAGCTTGGACGATGTACAGGGGTGGGCGCAGTATTTT
CASSLDDVQGWAQYF
>once|TRBV6-5|-|TRBJ2-7
TGTGCCAGCACCGGGGACTCCTACGAGCAGTACTTC
CASTGDSYEQYF
>-|TRBV6-5|-|TRBJ2-5
TGTGCCAGCAGTTCCTACCCGGGACTTATACAAGAGACCCAGTACTTC
CASSSYPGLIQETQYF